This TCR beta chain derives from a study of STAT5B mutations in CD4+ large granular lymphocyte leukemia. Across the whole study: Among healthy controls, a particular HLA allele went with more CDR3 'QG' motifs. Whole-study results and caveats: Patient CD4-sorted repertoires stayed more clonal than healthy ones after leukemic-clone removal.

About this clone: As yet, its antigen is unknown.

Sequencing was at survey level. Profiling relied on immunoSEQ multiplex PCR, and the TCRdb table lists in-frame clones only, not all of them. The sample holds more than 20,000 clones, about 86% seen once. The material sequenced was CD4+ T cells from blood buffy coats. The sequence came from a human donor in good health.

DNA for the CDR3: TGCAGCGCTGACAGGGATGAAAAACTGTTTTTT. It specifies CSADRDEKLFF. V usage is TRBV29-1 and J usage is TRBJ1-4; TRBD1 matches at 7 bases. V lost 7 bases and J lost 6; bases outside the gene matches: 2. The CDR3 has 11 amino acids. Looked up from germline, CDR1 is SQVTM and CDR2 is ANQGSEA.